The 21 T cell receptor beta chains given below trace back to one sample, sequenced in a study of cytomegalovirus exposure and HLA in healthy donors. The PCR contained 60 Vbeta and 13 Jbeta primers. Data came from immunoSEQ multiplex PCR; TCRdb stores just in-frame clones and leaves some out. This sample yields just over 65,000 clones, of which 70% to 90% are seen a single time; roughly 6.8% belongs to the top ten. The sample taken for sequencing was PBMCs. The origin of the receptors is a human donor in good health.

The chain recombines TRBV5-4 with TRBJ2-4; weak D call: TRBD2 (6 bases). The germline CDR1 and CDR2 sequences are SGHNT and YYREEE (reference sequence). This CDR3 comprises 16 residues. V was pared by 3 bases and J by 6 bases, with 19 bases between. The DNA for the CDR3 is TGTGCCAGCAGCTCAGGGCGGGACGCGGCGATAAACATTCAGTACTTC. It is translated as CASSSGRDAAINIQYF.

In this sample, this clone turned up a few times. The chain employs TRBV6-5 and TRBJ1-2, with D possibly TRBD1 on 6 matching bases. The germline V and J ends were trimmed by 5 bases and 6 bases, with 10 bases remaining between them. CDR1 and CDR2 from the germline V gene are MNHEY and SVGAGI. The CDR3 contains 12 residues. The CDR3 region is CASSPQGDGYTF. Written as DNA, the CDR3 is TGTGCCAGCAGTCCACAGGGTGATGGCTACACCTTC.

The V and J genes are TRBV6-5 and TRBJ1-2, with a possible D match to TRBD1 (5 bases). Germline loops: CDR1 MNHEY, CDR2 SVGAGI. V lost 6 bases and J 2 bases, leaving 13 bases between the germline ends. This CDR3 is 14 amino acids long. This chain's CDR3 is CASRIDSLNYGYTF. The CDR3, as DNA: TGTGCCAGCAGGATAGACAGTCTCAACTATGGCTACACCTTC.

The genes are TRBV14 and TRBJ1-6; 10 nucleotides line up with TRBD1. The CDR3 loop spans 17 amino acids. CDR1 SGHDN and CDR2 FVKESK come from the germline V gene. Germline trimming cut 2 bases from V and 7 bases from J; bases unmatched to any gene: 8. DNA of the CDR3: TGTGCCAGCAGCCAACCGGGACAGGGGACCGGGAATTCACCCCTCCACTTT. It specifies CASSQPGQGTGNSPLHF.

This clone was counted only a few times. The chain employs TRBV7-2 and TRBJ1-2; perhaps TRBD1 as D (6 bases). V dropped 1 base and J dropped 2 bases, with 14 bases sitting between them. Per germline, CDR1 SGHTA and CDR2 FQGNSA. The CDR3 covers 16 residues. The CDR3 DNA is TGTGCCAGCAGCTTAGAGGCGGGGGCCCGGAACTATGGCTACACCTTC. As protein: CASSLEAGARNYGYTF. The complete variable domain, with remaining parts taken from reference TRBV7-2 and TRBJ1-2, reads GAGVSQSPSNKVTEKGKDVELRCDPISGHTALYWYRQSLGQGLEFLIYFQGNSAPDKSGLPSDRFSAERTGGSVSTLTIQRTQQEDSAVYLCASSLEAGARNYGYTFGSGTRLTVV.

The chain links TRBV5-1 to TRBJ1-4; D may be TRBD1 (5 bases). This CDR3 is 15 amino acids long. Looked up from germline, CDR1 is SGHRS and CDR2 is YFSETQ. V was cut by 3 bases and J by 4 bases, with 13 bases left in between. The DNA of the CDR3 is TGCGCCAGCAGCTCACAGACAGCCCTTAATGAAAAACTGTTTTTT. Protein: CASSSQTALNEKLFF.

This clone has more than one count but fewer than ten. The sample contains more than one DNA sequence encoding this CDR3. The V call is TRBV5-1, the J call TRBJ1-2; 8 bases match TRBD1. J was trimmed by 2 bases and V by 4 bases; bases with no gene match: 4. CDR1 SGHRS and CDR2 YFSETQ come from the germline V gene. The length of the CDR3 is 14 residues. The CDR3 reads CASSPRDRNYGYTF. The CDR3 DNA is TGCGCCAGCAGCCCCCGGGACAGGAACTATGGCTACACCTTC.

This chain connects TRBV27 to TRBJ1-6; 12 bases line up with TRBD1. The germline CDR1 and CDR2 sequences are MNHEY and SMNVEV (reference sequence). The V gene end was trimmed by 1 base and the J gene end by 5 bases; junction bases not matched to a gene: 6. The CDR3 length is 18 residues. The CDR3 bases are TGTGCCAGCAGTTTATTAGGGACAGGGGGCGCGAATAATTCACCCCTCCACTTT. Protein sequence: CASSLLGTGGANNSPLHF.

The CDR3 reads CASSIDGPGSGYTF. The DNA of the CDR3 is TGTGCCAGTAGTATAGATGGGCCCGGTAGTGGCTACACCTTC. The chain employs TRBV19 and TRBJ1-2; D gene ambiguous. This CDR3 has 14 residues. Germline V gene data show CDR1 as LNHDA and CDR2 as SQIVND (reference sequence). Trimming removed 0 bases from V and 7 bases from J, with 12 bases in between.

The chain recombines TRBV7-2 with TRBJ2-3; 7 positions match TRBD2. This CDR3 is 14 amino acids long. Unmatched junction bases numbered 3, after V lost 2 bases and J lost 4 bases. Germline V gene lookup returns CDR1 SGHTA and CDR2 FQGNSA. The CDR3 nucleotides are TGTGCCAGCAGCTTATCTCTAGCGGCAGATACGCAGTATTTT. It is translated as CASSLSLAADTQYF. Full variable domain (outside the CDR3, taken from reference TRBV7-2 and TRBJ2-3): GAGVSQSPSNKVTEKGKDVELRCDPISGHTALYWYRQSLGQGLEFLIYFQGNSAPDKSGLPSDRFSAERTGGSVSTLTIQRTQQEDSAVYLCASSLSLAADTQYFGPGTRLTVL.

This rearrangement joins TRBV5-1 to TRBJ2-5, with TRBD1 matching 7 bases. The J call is in doubt because the DNA end fits TRBJ2-7 better. CDR3 length: 14 residues. Germline V lookup: CDR1 SGHRS, CDR2 YFSETQ. This CDR3 reads CASSLGQGVDEQYF. CDR3 DNA sequence: TGCGCCAGCAGCTTGGGTCAGGGGGTGGACGAGCAGTACTTC.

The rearrangement links TRBV5-4 to TRBJ2-6; unclear D gene. The CDR3 loop spans 15 amino acids. V lost 0 bases, J lost 2 bases, and 6 bases lay in between. Germline assignment: CDR1 SGHNT and CDR2 YYREEE (reference sequence). The CDR3 protein is CASSLDRAGANVLTF. CDR3 bases: TGTGCCAGCAGCTTGGACCGGGCTGGGGCCAACGTCCTGACTTTC.

This clone was seen just once. V usage is TRBV18 and J usage is TRBJ1-3, with unresolved D. V was shortened by 2 bases and J by 4 bases, with 12 bases between the two germline ends. The germline CDR1 and CDR2 sequences are KGHSH and LQKENI. There are 15 residues in the CDR3. CDR3: CASSPLRPVGNTIYF. CDR3 sequence (DNA): TGTGCCAGCTCACCATTGAGGCCGGTAGGAAACACCATATATTTT.

This clone was picked up a small number of times. The CDR3 nucleotides are TGTGCCAGCAGTGCCACAGGGCATAGCAATCAGCCCCAGCATTTT. Protein: CASSATGHSNQPQHF. This chain links TRBV6-1 with TRBJ1-5; possibly TRBD1 for D (6 bases). In germline, CDR1 is MNHNS, CDR2 SASEGT. The length of the CDR3 is 15 residues. The ends were cut back, 4 bases at V and 0 bases at J, with 10 bases in the middle.

For the CDR3, the DNA is TGTGCCAGCAGGGGACAGGGGCTGGGGGGCAATCAGTACTTC. Its protein is CASRGQGLGGNQYF. The genes are TRBV2 and TRBJ2-4, with 10 bases fitting TRBD1. With V trimmed by 6 bases and J by 12 bases, 11 bases remained unmatched. The CDR3 has 14 amino acids. Looked up from germline, CDR1 is SNHLY and CDR2 is FYNNEI.

V is TRBV10-3 and J is TRBJ1-4; tentatively, D is TRBD1 (6 bases). V lost 4 bases and J 3 bases, leaving 12 bases between the germline ends. Germline V gene sequence: CDR1 ENHRY, CDR2 SYGVKD. This CDR3 spans 15 amino acids. CDR3 bases: TGTGCCATCAGTGGGACAGAGGAGGCTAATGAAAAACTGTTTTTT. Its translation: CAISGTEEANEKLFF.

The rearrangement links TRBV10-2 to TRBJ2-7; the D gene is possibly TRBD1 (5 bases). The germline V gene has CDR1 WSHSY and CDR2 SAAADI. The CDR3 has 13 amino acids. V was pared by 8 bases and J by 3 bases, with 14 bases between. This CDR3 is CASQVGEDYEQYF. The DNA of the CDR3 is TGCGCCAGCCAAGTAGGGGAAGACTACGAGCAGTACTTC.

This chain joins TRBV7-2 and TRBJ2-1, with TRBD2 matching over 9 bases. Germline V gives CDR1 SGHTA, CDR2 FQGNSA. This CDR3 spans 15 amino acids. The V and J ends lost 6 bases and 3 bases, in that order; junction bases with no gene match: 6. CDR3 sequence (DNA): TGTGCCAGCAGATCAAGCGGGGGGTACTACAATGAGCAGTTCTTC. Translated, it gives CASRSSGGYYNEQFF.

This clone was seen only a few times. V is TRBV18 and J is TRBJ1-4; possible D gene TRBD1, 5 bases. Trimming pared 5 bases from V and 0 bases from J, leaving 10 bases between. This CDR3 is 15 amino acids long. In germline, CDR1 is KGHSH, CDR2 LQKENI. The CDR3 is CASSRTLSTNEKLFF. CDR3 DNA sequence: TGTGCCAGCTCAAGGACACTTTCAACTAATGAAAAACTGTTTTTT.

V gene TRBV6-6 combines with J gene TRBJ2-7; maybe TRBD1 (5 bases). The CDR3 contains 16 residues. V lost 0 bases to trimming and J lost 4 bases, with 16 bases between them. The germline CDR1 and CDR2 sequences are MNHNY and SVGAGI (reference sequence). Here the CDR3 DNA reads TGTGCCAGCAGTTACTCGAGGCAGGGCTCCAGTTACGAGCAGTACTTC. It yields the protein CASSYSRQGSSYEQYF.

The chain uses TRBV28 and TRBJ1-4, with D unresolved. With 3 bases removed from V and 6 bases from J, the gap between germline ends came to 14 bases. The CDR3 spans 15 residues. Germline loops: CDR1 MDHEN, CDR2 SYDVKM. The CDR3 DNA reads as TGTGCCAGCAGTTTGGGTCGGGGTCATCATGAAAAACTGTTTTTT. Amino acids: CASSLGRGHHEKLFF.